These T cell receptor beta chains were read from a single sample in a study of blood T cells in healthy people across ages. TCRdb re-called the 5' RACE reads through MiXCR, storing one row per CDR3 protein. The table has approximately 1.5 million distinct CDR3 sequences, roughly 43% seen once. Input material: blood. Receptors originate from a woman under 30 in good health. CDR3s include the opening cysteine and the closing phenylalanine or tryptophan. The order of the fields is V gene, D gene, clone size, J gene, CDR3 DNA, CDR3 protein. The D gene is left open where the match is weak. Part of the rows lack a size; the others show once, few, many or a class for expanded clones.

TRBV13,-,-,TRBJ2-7,TGTGCCAGCAGCTCCGCTACCGAGAACTACGAGCAGTACTTC,CASSSATENYEQYF
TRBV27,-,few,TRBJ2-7,TGTGCCAGCAGTTTCCAGCTGCGGGACGAGCAGTACTTC,CASSFQLRDEQYF
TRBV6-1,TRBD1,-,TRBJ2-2,TGTGCCAGCAGGAGTTTATCGGGACAGGGGTTTTGGGGGGAGCTGTTTTTT,CASRSLSGQGFWGELFF
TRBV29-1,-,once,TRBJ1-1,TGCAGCGTTGTGAGGGCGTTGATGAACACTGAAGCTTTCTTT,CSVVRALMNTEAFF
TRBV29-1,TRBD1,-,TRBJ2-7,TGCAGCGTTCTTGAACAGGGGGCCTACGAGCAGTACTTC,CSVLEQGAYEQYF
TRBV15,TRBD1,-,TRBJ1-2,TGTGCCACCAGCACGCTAAGGACAGGGTTTGGCTACACCTTC,CATSTLRTGFGYTF
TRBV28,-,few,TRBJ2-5,TGTGCCAGCAGTTTACCACAGGGAAACCAAGAGACCCAGTACTTC,CASSLPQGNQETQYF
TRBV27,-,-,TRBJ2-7,TGTGCCAGCAGCTCGGCAGGACTCTCCTACGAGCAGTACTTC,CASSSAGLSYEQYF
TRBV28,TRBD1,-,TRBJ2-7,TGTGCCAGCAGTGGTTCCGGGACAGGGAAGTCCTACGAGCAGTACTTC,CASSGSGTGKSYEQYF
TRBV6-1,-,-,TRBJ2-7,TGTGCCAGCAGTGAACACCCCCGGGGCTCCTACGAGCAGTACTTC,CASSEHPRGSYEQYF
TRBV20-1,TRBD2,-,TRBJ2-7,TGCAGTGCTACTTTTAGCGGGGGGAGCTCCCACAATGAGCAGTACTTC,CSATFSGGSSHNEQYF
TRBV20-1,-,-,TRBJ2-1,TGCAGTGCTAGACCAAGTGGGAAGCAGTTCTTC,CSARPSGKQFF
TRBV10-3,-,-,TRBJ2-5,TGTGCCATCAGTCGGGACGTCCAAGAGACCCAGTACTTC,CAISRDVQETQYF
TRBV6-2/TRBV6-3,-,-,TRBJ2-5,TGTGCCAGCAGTTGTTACTACAATGAGCAGTACTTC,CASSCYYNEQYF
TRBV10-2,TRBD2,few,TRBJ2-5,TGCGCCAGCAGTGGACCGGGACTAGAAGGTGCGGAGACCCAGTACTTC,CASSGPGLEGAETQYF
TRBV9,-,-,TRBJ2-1,TGTGCCAGCAGCGTTGGGGGTACCTATGAGCAGTTCTTC,CASSVGGTYEQFF
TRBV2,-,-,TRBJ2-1,TGTGCCAGCACAGCCCTCAGGCGCAATGAGCAGTTCTTC,CASTALRRNEQFF
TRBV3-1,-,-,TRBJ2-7,TGTGCCAGCAGCCAAGACCGCCCTTCTTCGAGAGAGCAGTACTTC,CASSQDRPSSREQYF
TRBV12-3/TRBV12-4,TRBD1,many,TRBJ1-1,TGTGCCAGCAGCCCGGGACAGATGAACACTGAAGCTTTCTTT,CASSPGQMNTEAFF
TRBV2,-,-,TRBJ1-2,TGTGCCAGCAGGCCAGGGCGGCAGGAGAACTATGGCTACGCCTTC,CASRPGRQENYGYAF
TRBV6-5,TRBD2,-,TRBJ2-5,TGTGCCAGCAGTTACTCGGGTGCAGCGGGGGTTTTGGAGACCCAGTACTTC,CASSYSGAAGVLETQYF
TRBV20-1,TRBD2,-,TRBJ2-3,TGCAGTGCTAGCCGGCATGGGACTAACCCGGGTACGCAGTATTTT,CSASRHGTNPGTQYF
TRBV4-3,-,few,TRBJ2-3,TGCGCCAGCAGCCAAGAACCAGGCCATACGCAGTATTTT,CASSQEPGHTQYF
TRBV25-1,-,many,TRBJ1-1,TGTGCCAGCAGTGAGATGAACACTGAAGCTTTCTTT,CASSEMNTEAFF
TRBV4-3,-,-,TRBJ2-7,TGCGCCAGCAGCCAAGATCATTCAGGGTACTACGAGCAGTACTTC,CASSQDHSGYYEQYF
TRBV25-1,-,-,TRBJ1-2,TGTGCCAGCAGTGATGTGGGAAGGGATAACTATGGCTACACCTTC,CASSDVGRDNYGYTF
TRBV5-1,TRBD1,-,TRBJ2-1,TGCGCCAGCAACGACCGACAGGGAAGTGGGTTCTACAATGAGCAGTTCTTC,CASNDRQGSGFYNEQFF
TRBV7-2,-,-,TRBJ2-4,TGTGCCAGCAGCTTAGGGCAGATAAACATTCAGTACTTC,CASSLGQINIQYF
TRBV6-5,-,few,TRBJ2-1,TGTGCCAGCAGTCGGGCCACAGGGAGGACATACAATGAGCAGTTCTTC,CASSRATGRTYNEQFF
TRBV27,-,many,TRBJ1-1,TGTGCCAGCAGTTTATCGGGGGGGGGCACTGAAGCTTTCTTT,CASSLSGGGTEAFF
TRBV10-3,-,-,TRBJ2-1,TGTGCCACCCAGCCGGGACGGTCTTACAATGAGCAGTTCTTC,CATQPGRSYNEQFF
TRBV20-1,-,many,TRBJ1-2,TGCAGTGCCGACAGTAACTATGGCTACACCTTC,CSADSNYGYTF
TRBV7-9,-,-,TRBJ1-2,TGTGCCAGCAGCGAACCGGCGTCCGATCATTGTGGCTACACCTTC,CASSEPASDHCGYTF